The present entry profiles one TCR beta chain with its context. This clonotype was recorded a few times. Its recognized antigen is unknown. No clone much larger than this one lies a single base away; base qualities are absent. This sample stems from a study of T-cell reconstitution after alpha-beta-depleted transplantation in children (dated by TCRdb to about 2016). For the study in its entirety: T-cell immune reconstitution after TCRalphabeta/CD19-depleted allogeneic hematopoietic cell transplantation in children was quantitatively tracked in the study by means of TCR repertoire profiling.

The receptor library was made with PCR. The sequencer was an Illumina HiSeq 2500. TCR libraries were prepared with molecular barcoding, using unique molecular identifiers to normalize TCRbeta repertoire quantification. Using fastp at Q25 and MiXCR, TCRdb reprocessed the public reads and kept productive beta chains. Every distinct CDR3 protein forms one entry, paired with its most common genes and DNA. Recorded for this sample are around 680,000 distinct CDR3 sequences; around 16% of them occurred a single time. The biggest ten clones account for 0.9% to 1.2% of the sample. The CDR3 runs 18 amino acids, cysteine and phenylalanine included. Only the CDR3 portion is preserved as DNA: 54 bases, with reading frame beginning at the first base. CDR1 and CDR2 were assigned from the germline V gene as LGHNA and YNFKEQ. Trimming removed 0 bases from V and 6 bases from J; the gene matches leave 13 bases unexplained.

The specimen was PBMCs from the stem cell graft donor, collected from the stem cell graft. The chain is encoded by TRBV4-2 joined to TRBJ1-5; 8 bases in the middle match TRBD1. The source is a human donor who donated a stem cell graft to a child with acute myeloid leukemia. The CDR3 amino acid sequence is: CASSQDLQGVEQGQPQHF. The DNA sequence is TGTGCCAGCAGCCAAGATCTACAGGGGGTAGAGCAAGGTCAGCCCCAGCATTTT.